This TCR beta chain was captured by sequencing in a study of blood T cell repertoires in COVID-19. Study as a whole: There were acute and convalescent COVID-19 samples, and they came from the United States, Italy and Spain. The cDNA or gDNA used as material had been derived from T cells, B-cell-depleted T cells, or PBMCs.

Germline CDR1 LNHNV, CDR2 YYDKDF (reference sequence). This CDR3 is 14 amino acids long. Germline trimming cut 0 bases from V and 5 bases from J; bases unmatched to any gene: 3. The table lists this clone with many counts. Authors' methods: Amplifying reference gene primers gave estimates of nucleated cell counts. Repertoires were generated with immunoSEQ multiplex PCR, while TCRdb's copy carries only in-frame clones and drops some. The V and J calls and the clone size are those of that table, but D and trimming were determined from the DNA. The sample consists of 200,000 to 250,000 clones, less than 85% of them appearing once.

V and J are TRBV15 and TRBJ1-2, with 7 bases fitting TRBD1. The specimen sequenced was peripheral blood. This receptor was identified in a woman of 80 years or more with active or convalescent COVID-19. The CDR3 region is CATSRETGPYGYTF. In DNA, the CDR3 is TGTGCCACCAGCAGAGAGACAGGGCCATATGGCTACACCTTC.